Listed below are T cell receptor beta chains from one sample, sequenced in a study of Ad26.COV2.S vaccination and SARS-CoV-2 variants. Sequencing was performed with immunoSEQ multiplex PCR; in TCRdb, only in-frame clones are kept and a portion is missing. The data contain fewer than 100,000 clones, approximately 81% of them singletons. The sample in question was peripheral blood, obtained after recovery from COVID-19. These receptors all come from a human donor who had recovered from COVID-19. The CDR3 runs from the conserved cysteine through the conserved F or W. D genes are given only for firm matches. The size field is filled for only some rows; it gives once, few, many or a size class.

cdr3_aa cdr3_nt clone_size d_call j_call v_call cdr3_length
CASSGQGRQRVAFHTDTQYF TGTGCCAGCAGTGGACAGGGGCGGCAGCGGGTAGCCTTCCACACAGATACGCAGTATTTT NA TRBD1 TRBJ2-3 TRBV28 20
CASSGDRVSEQYF TGTGCCAGTAGTGGGGACAGGGTGAGTGAGCAGTACTTC NA TRBD1 TRBJ2-7 TRBV19 13
CASSQRLALAGELFF TGTGCCAGCAGCCAGCGACTAGCTCTGGCCGGGGAGCTGTTTTTT NA TRBD2 TRBJ2-2 TRBV3-1/TRBV3-2 15
CASSSPTGELFF TGTGCCAGCAGTTCCCCCACCGGGGAGCTGTTTTTT NA NA TRBJ2-2 TRBV28 12
CATSRGTANNEQFF TGTGCCACCAGCAGAGGGACGGCGAACAATGAGCAGTTCTTC NA NA TRBJ2-1 TRBV15 14
CASSQELGPNEQFF TGCGCCAGCAGCCAAGAATTGGGTCCTAATGAGCAGTTCTTC NA NA TRBJ2-1 TRBV4-3 14
CASSLRAGRDEQFF TGTGCCAGCAGCTTACGAGCGGGTCGGGATGAGCAGTTCTTC NA NA TRBJ2-1 TRBV7-3 14
CASSLDMMNTEAFF TGTGCCAGCAGCTTAGATATGATGAACACTGAAGCTTTCTTT NA NA TRBJ1-1 TRBV11-1 14
CASSSGPGSNRGYTF TGTGCCAGCAGCTCGGGACCGGGATCAAATCGGGGCTACACCTTC few NA TRBJ1-2 TRBV7-2 15
CASSLRSYEQYF TGTGCCAGCAGCCTAAGGTCCTACGAGCAGTACTTC few NA TRBJ2-7 TRBV14 12
CASSLTGVGQPQHF TGTGCCAGCAGCCTAACAGGGGTTGGCCAGCCCCAGCATTTT NA TRBD1 TRBJ1-5 TRBV6-5 14
CASSPTVFFRNPRRAYEQYF TGTGCCAGCTCACCGACGGTTTTCTTTCGGAACCCCCGTCGGGCCTACGAGCAGTACTTC once NA TRBJ2-7 TRBV18 20
CATSASKEYSGANVLTF TGTGCCACCAGTGCTTCGAAGGAATACTCTGGGGCCAACGTCCTGACTTTC NA NA TRBJ2-6 TRBV24-1 17
CASSRTSGRWGNNEQFF TGCGCCAGCAGCAGGACTAGCGGGAGGTGGGGTAACAATGAGCAGTTCTTC NA TRBD2 TRBJ2-1 TRBV5-1 17
CASSIRSPKAYNEQFF TGTGCCAGTAGCATAAGGAGCCCAAAGGCCTACAATGAGCAGTTCTTC NA NA TRBJ2-1 TRBV19 16
CASSQDRAANTGELFF TGCGCCAGCAGCCAAGATAGGGCCGCGAACACCGGGGAGCTGTTTTTT NA NA TRBJ2-2 TRBV4-3 16
CASSLSTNTQYF TGTGCCAGCAGCTTAAGTACGAATACGCAGTATTTT NA NA TRBJ2-3 TRBV7-9 12
CASVVRWQGARNTEAFF TGTGCCAGCGTAGTACGTTGGCAGGGGGCTAGGAACACTGAAGCTTTCTTT NA TRBD1 TRBJ1-1 TRBV28 17
CASSIGGQPYGYTF TGTGCCAGCAGTATTGGGGGACAGCCCTATGGCTACACCTTC NA TRBD1 TRBJ1-2 TRBV6-5 14
CASSFGTGGIYEQYF TGTGCCAGCAGTTTCGGGACAGGGGGAATATACGAGCAGTACTTC NA TRBD1 TRBJ2-7 TRBV27 15
CASTGGNGYTF TGTGCCAGCACAGGGGGAAATGGCTACACCTTC NA TRBD1 TRBJ1-2 TRBV27 11
CASSLGATGITEAFF TGTGCCAGCAGCTTAGGAGCTACAGGCATCACTGAAGCTTTCTTT NA NA TRBJ1-1 TRBV7-2 15
CASSPTRTGLDEKLFF TGTGCCAGCTCACCGACTCGGACAGGGCTGGATGAAAAACTGTTTTTT NA TRBD1 TRBJ1-4 TRBV18 16
CASSIYRGARAYEQYF TGTGCCAGTAGTATTTATCGAGGGGCACGGGCCTACGAGCAGTACTTC NA NA TRBJ2-7 TRBV19 16
CASSGQGFSEQYF TGTGCCAGCAGCGGACAGGGATTTTCCGAGCAGTACTTC NA TRBD1 TRBJ2-7 TRBV6-5 13
CASSLGRPQPQHF TGTGCCAGCAGCTTAGGAAGGCCTCAGCCCCAGCATTTT NA NA TRBJ1-5 TRBV11-2 13
CASSLGGQTTDTQYF TGTGCCAGCAGCCTGGGGGGACAGACCACAGATACGCAGTATTTT few NA TRBJ2-3 TRBV11-1 15
CATSRDGTDTQYF TGTGCCACCAGTAGAGACGGCACAGATACGCAGTATTTT NA NA TRBJ2-3 TRBV24-1 13
CASRGDTGPSYEQYF TGTGCCAGCAGGGGAGACACAGGGCCTTCTTACGAGCAGTACTTC once NA TRBJ2-7 TRBV9 15
CASNPTWDFYNEQFF TGCGCCAGCAACCCCACGTGGGATTTCTACAATGAGCAGTTCTTC NA NA TRBJ2-1 TRBV5-1 15
CSLRPGTGELFF TGCAGCCTCCGACCAGGAACCGGGGAGCTGTTTTTT NA NA TRBJ2-2 TRBV29-1 12
CASSFARAETQYF TGTGCCAGCAGTTTCGCCAGGGCTGAGACCCAGTACTTC NA NA TRBJ2-5 TRBV12-3/TRBV12-4 13
CASSFGTEHGYTF TGTGCCAGCAGCTTCGGGACGGAACATGGCTACACCTTC NA NA TRBJ1-2 TRBV7-9 13
CASSLIGGQPQETQYF TGTGCCAGCAGCTTAATAGGGGGACAGCCTCAAGAGACCCAGTACTTC NA TRBD1 TRBJ2-5 TRBV7-2 16
CSVNKDRPNEQFF TGCAGCGTTAATAAGGACCGACCCAATGAGCAGTTCTTC NA NA TRBJ2-1 TRBV29-1 13
CASSKGLADYNEQFF TGTGCCAGCTCAAAGGGACTAGCGGATTACAATGAGCAGTTCTTC NA TRBD2 TRBJ2-1 TRBV18 15
CASRPLAGGPYEQYF TGTGCCAGCAGACCCTTAGCGGGAGGTCCCTACGAGCAGTACTTC NA TRBD2 TRBJ2-7 TRBV27 15
CASSSQPTGEKLFF TGTGCCAGCTCATCACAACCGACGGGTGAAAAACTGTTTTTT once NA TRBJ1-4 TRBV18 14
CASSQDLQGGDTEAFF TGTGCCAGCAGCCAAGATCTTCAGGGGGGTGACACTGAAGCTTTCTTT NA TRBD1 TRBJ1-1 TRBV4-2 16
CASSVVLAGGSGELFF TGTGCCAGCAGTGTAGTACTAGCGGGGGGAAGCGGGGAGCTGTTTTTT few TRBD2 TRBJ2-2 TRBV2 16
CANSVGLAGGGELFF TGTGCCAACAGCGTTGGACTAGCGGGAGGGGGGGAGCTGTTTTTT NA TRBD2 TRBJ2-2 TRBV5-4 15
CASSLAISGGAHEQFF TGTGCCAGCAGCTTAGCGATTAGCGGGGGAGCCCATGAGCAGTTCTTC NA TRBD2 TRBJ2-1 TRBV7-2 16
CASGVRDPQHF TGTGCTAGTGGAGTTAGGGACCCCCAGCATTTT once NA TRBJ1-5 TRBV12-5 11